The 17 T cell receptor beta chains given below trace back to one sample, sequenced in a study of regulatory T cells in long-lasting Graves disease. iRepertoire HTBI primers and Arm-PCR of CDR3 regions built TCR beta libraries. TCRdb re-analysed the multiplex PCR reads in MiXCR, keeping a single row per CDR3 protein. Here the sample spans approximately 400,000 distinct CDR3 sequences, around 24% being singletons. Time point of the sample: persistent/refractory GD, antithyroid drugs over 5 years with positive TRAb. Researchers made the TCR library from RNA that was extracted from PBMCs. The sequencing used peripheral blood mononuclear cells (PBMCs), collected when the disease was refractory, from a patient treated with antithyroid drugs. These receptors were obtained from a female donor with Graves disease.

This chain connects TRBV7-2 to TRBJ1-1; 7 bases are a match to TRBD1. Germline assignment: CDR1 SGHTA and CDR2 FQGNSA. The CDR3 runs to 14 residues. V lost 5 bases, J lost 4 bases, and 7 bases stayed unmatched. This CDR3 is CASSKPQGGTEAFF. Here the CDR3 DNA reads TGTGCCAGCAGCAAGCCCCAGGGGGGCACTGAAGCTTTCTTT.

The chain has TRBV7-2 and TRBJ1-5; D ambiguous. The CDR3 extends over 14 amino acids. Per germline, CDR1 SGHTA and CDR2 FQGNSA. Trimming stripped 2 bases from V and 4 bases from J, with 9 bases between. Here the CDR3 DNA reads TGTGCCAGCAGCTTACCGGAGCTTAATCAGCCCCAGCATTTT. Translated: CASSLPELNQPQHF.

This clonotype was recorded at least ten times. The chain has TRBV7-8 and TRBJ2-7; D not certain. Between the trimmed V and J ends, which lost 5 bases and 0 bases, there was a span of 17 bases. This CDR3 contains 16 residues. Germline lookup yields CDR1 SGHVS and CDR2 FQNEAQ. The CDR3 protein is CASSQYGGLSSYEQYF. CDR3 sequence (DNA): TGTGCCAGCAGCCAGTACGGCGGCTTGAGCTCCTACGAGCAGTACTTC.

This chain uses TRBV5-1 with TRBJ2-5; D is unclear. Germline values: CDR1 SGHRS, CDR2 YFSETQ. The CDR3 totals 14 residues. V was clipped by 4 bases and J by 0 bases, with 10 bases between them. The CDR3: CASSVTANQETQYF. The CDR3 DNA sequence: TGCGCCAGCAGCGTGACCGCCAACCAAGAGACCCAGTACTTC.

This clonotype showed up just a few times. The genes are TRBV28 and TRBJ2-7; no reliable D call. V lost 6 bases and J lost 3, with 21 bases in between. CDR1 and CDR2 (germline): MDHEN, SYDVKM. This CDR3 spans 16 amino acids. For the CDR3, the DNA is TGTGCCAGCAGCCCCGGACGTACCCACTCTAGCTACGAGCAGTACTTC. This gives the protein CASSPGRTHSSYEQYF.

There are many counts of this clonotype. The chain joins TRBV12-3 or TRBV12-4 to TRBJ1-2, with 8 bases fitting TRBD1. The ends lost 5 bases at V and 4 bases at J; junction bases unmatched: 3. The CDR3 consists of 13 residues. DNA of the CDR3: TGTGCCAGCAGTACAGGACAGGGCTATGGCTACACCTTC. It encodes CASSTGQGYGYTF.

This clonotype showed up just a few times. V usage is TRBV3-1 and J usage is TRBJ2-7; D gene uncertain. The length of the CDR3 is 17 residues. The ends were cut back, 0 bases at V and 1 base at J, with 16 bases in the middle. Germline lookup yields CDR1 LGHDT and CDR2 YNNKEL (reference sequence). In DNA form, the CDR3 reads TGTGCCAGCAGCCAAGATCCCCCGGTCGAGTTTTCCTACGAGCAGTACTTC. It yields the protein CASSQDPPVEFSYEQYF.

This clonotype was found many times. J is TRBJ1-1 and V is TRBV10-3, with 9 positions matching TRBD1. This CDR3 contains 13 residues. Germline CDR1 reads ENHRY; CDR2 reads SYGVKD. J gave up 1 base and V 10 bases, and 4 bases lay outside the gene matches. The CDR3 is CATGDRANTEAFF. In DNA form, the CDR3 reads TGTGCCACCGGGGACAGGGCGAACACTGAAGCTTTCTTT.

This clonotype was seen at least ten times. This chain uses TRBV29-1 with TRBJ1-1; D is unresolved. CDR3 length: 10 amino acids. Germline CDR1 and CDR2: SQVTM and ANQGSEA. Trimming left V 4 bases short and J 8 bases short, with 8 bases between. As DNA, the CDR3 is TGCAGCGTTGGAGGAGAGGAAGCTTTCTTT. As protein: CSVGGEEAFF.

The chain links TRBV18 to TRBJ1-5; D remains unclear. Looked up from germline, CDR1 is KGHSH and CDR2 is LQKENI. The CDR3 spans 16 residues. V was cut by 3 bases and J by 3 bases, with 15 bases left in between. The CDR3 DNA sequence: TGTGCCAGCTCACCTAACGACCCAGGACTCAATCAGCCCCAGCATTTT. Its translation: CASSPNDPGLNQPQHF.

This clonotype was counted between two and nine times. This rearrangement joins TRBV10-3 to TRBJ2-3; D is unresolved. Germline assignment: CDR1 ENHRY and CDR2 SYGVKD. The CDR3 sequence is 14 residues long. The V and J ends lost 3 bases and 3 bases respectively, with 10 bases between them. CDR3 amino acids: CAISDLIGTDTQYF. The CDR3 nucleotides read TGTGCCATCAGTGACTTGATCGGAACAGATACGCAGTATTTT.

CDR3 DNA: TGTGCCAGTAGTGTCCAAGCTAGCGGGCCCGACGAGCAGTACTTC. Translation: CASSVQASGPDEQYF. This chain uses TRBV19 with TRBJ2-7, with 8 positions matching TRBD2. Germline V CDR1 and CDR2: LNHDA, SQIVND (reference sequence). CDR3 length: 15 residues. With 5 bases clipped from V and 5 bases from J, the junction kept 11 bases outside the gene matches.

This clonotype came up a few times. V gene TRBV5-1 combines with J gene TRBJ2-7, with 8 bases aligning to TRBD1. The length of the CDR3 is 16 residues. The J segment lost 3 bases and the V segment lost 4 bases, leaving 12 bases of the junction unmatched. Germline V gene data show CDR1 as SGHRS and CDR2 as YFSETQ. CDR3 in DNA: TGCGCCAGCAGCCGTTCAACGGCGACAGGGGACTACGAGCAGTACTTC. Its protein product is CASSRSTATGDYEQYF.

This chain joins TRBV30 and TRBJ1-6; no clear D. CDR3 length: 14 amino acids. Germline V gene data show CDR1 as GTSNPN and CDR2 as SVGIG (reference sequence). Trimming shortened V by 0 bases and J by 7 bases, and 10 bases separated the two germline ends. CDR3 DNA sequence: TGTGCCTGGAGTGTAGGCTCTGGAAATTCACCCCTCCACTTT. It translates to CAWSVGSGNSPLHF. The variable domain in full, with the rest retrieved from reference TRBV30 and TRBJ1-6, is SQTIHQWPATLVQPVGSPLSLECTVEGTSNPNLYWYRQAAGRGLQLLFYSVGIGQISSEVPQNLSASRPQDRQFILSSKKLLLSDSGFYLCAWSVGSGNSPLHFGNGTRLTVT.

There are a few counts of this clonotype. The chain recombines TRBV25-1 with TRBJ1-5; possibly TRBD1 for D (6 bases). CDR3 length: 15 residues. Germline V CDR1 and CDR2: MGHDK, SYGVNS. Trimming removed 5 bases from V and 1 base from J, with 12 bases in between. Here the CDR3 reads CASSKGEVSNQPQHF. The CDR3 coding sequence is TGTGCCAGCAGTAAGGGGGAGGTGAGCAATCAGCCCCAGCATTTT.

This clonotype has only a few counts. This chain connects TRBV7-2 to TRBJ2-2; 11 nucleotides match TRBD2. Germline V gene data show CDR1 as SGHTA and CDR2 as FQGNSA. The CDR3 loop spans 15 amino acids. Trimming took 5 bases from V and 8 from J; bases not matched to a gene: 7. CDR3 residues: CASSATSGMGGELFF. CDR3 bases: TGTGCCAGCAGCGCGACTAGCGGGATGGGGGGGGAGCTGTTTTTT.

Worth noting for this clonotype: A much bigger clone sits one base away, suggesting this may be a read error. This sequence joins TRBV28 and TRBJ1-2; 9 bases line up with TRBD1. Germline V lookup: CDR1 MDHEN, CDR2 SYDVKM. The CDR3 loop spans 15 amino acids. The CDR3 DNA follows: TGTGCCAGCAGCAACGGGACAGGGAAATTCTATGGCCACACCTTC. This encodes CASSNGTGKFYGHTF.